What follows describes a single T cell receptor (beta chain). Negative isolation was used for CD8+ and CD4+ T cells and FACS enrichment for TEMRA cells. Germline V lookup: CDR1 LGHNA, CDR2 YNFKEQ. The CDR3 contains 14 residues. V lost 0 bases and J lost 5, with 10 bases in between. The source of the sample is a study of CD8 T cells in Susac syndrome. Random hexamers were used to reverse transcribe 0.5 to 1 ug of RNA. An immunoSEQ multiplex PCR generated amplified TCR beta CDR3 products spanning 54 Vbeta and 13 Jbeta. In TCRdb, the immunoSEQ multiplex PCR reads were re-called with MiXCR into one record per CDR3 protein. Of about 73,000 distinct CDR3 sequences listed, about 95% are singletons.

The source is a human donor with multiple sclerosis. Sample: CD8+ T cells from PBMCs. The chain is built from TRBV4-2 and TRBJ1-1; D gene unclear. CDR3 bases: TGTGCCAGCAGCCAAGAGGTGGGAGGGACTGAAGCTTTCTTT. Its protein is CASSQEVGGTEAFF.